The entry that follows covers one TCR beta chain sequence. Some clones are missing from TCRdb's copy, which holds only in-frame ones; the method was immunoSEQ multiplex PCR. Of 50,000 to 70,000 clones listed, approximately 80% are singletons. Single viable CD3+CD4+CD8-CD45RO+ cells were sorted as the memory CD4+ T cells. The source of the sample is a study of memory CD4+ T cells and cytomegalovirus serostatus. This CDR3 region has 14 residues. V shed 4 bases and J shed 4 bases, with 14 bases lying between them. CDR1 and CDR2 (germline): ENHRY, SYGVKD. The sequence was collected from an adult in good health and CMV-seronegative. Sequencing was done on a sample of memory CD4+ T cells from blood. The chain recombines TRBV10-3 with TRBJ2-7; D perhaps matches TRBD2 (7 bases). CDR3 amino acids: CAISARGGQYEQYF. The CDR3 bases are TGTGCCATCAGTGCAAGGGGGGGGCAGTACGAGCAGTACTTC.